The clone carrying this T cell receptor (beta chain) was recorded a few times. Antigen specificity is unknown. Time point described: newly diagnosed GD, antithyroid drugs for less than 3 months. PBMC RNA served as the TCR library source. The germline V and J ends were trimmed by 4 bases and 6 bases, with 12 bases remaining between them. This CDR3 is 14 amino acids long. Germline V CDR1 and CDR2: MNHNS, SASEGT. This specimen belongs to a study of regulatory T cells in long-lasting Graves disease. Whole-study findings and limits: Newly diagnosed Graves' patients had higher TCR diversity than persistent ones. TRBV28 was favored in persistent disease, as were TRBJ1-2 and TRBJ2-5.

Construction of TCR beta libraries relied on iRepertoire HTBI primers and on Arm-PCR targeting CDR3 regions. TCRdb reprocessed the multiplex PCR reads via MiXCR and lists one record per CDR3 protein. The data show approximately 400,000 distinct CDR3 sequences, under 15% seen once. These same records also appear under a second study, on T cells in Graves' hyperthyroidism and ophthalmopathy. Per that paper: Initially, a first-round RT-PCR of the TCR CDR3 employed the HTBI primer set. Expanded thyroid clonotypes (above 0.001) were mostly also found in blood.

This TCR derives from a woman under 40 with Graves disease. The V and J genes are TRBV6-1 and TRBJ2-2, with D unclear. The sequenced sample was peripheral blood mononuclear cells (PBMCs), obtained at new diagnosis, from a patient treated with antithyroid drugs. The CDR3 protein is CASSARSSAGELFF. The CDR3 coding sequence is TGTGCCAGCAGTGCCAGAAGCAGCGCCGGGGAGCTGTTTTTT.